This T cell receptor (beta chain) comes out of a study of identical twins. V lost 4 bases and J lost 10; bases outside the gene matches: 7. Germline lookup yields CDR1 SGHTA and CDR2 FQGNSA. The CDR3 is 13 residues long. Each CDR3 protein gets one entry after TCRdb re-called the 5' RACE reads with MiXCR. The sample has hundreds of thousands of distinct CDR3 sequences; approximately 18% are singletons. This clonotype has ten or more counts. These data also formed part of another study, on T cells expressing NK-cell markers.

The chain employs TRBV7-2 and TRBJ2-1; 7 nucleotides agree with TRBD1. Sequenced material: PBMCs. This receptor was obtained from a woman in her late teens or twenties in good health. This CDR3 reads CASSSQIQGEQFF. DNA of the CDR3: TGTGCCAGCAGCTCCCAGATACAGGGGGAGCAGTTCTTC.